This T cell receptor (beta chain) is from a study of vaccination effects on CD4 cells after COVID-19 (dated by TCRdb to between 2021 and 2024). General notes on the study: Post-vaccine samples across the study were collected a median of 72 days after the second dose, with a range of 14 to 241. The study compared SARS-CoV-2 spike-specific CD4+ TCR repertoires before and after mRNA vaccination in COVID-19 convalescent patients and infection-naive vaccine recipients. The full study included 10 to 11 COVID-19 convalescent patients and several SARS-CoV-2-naive healthy vaccine recipients. Cultures from other donors in the study were sequenced with the Oncomine TCR Beta short-read assay on an Illumina iSeq 100.

To identify antigen-specific CD4+ T cell clonotypes by their expansion, the ViraFEST assay first stimulated PBMC with viral peptide pools and then applied TCR sequencing. After less than eleven days of culture, CD4+ T cells were isolated with the EasySep CD4+ T cell isolation kit. Each participant got two doses of an mRNA SARS-CoV-2 vaccine, either BNT162b2 or mRNA-1273. Healthy vaccine recipients had no prior SARS-CoV-2 infection, confirmed by negative nucleocapsid antibodies before and after vaccination. A few million PBMC per well were cultured with 10 ug/ml peptides in IMDM containing 5% human AB serum, approximately 9.9 IU/ml IL-2 and gentamicin. On days 3 and 7, half of the culture medium was replaced with fresh IL-2-containing medium. Unless noted otherwise, every peptide stimulation condition was cultured in triplicate wells. PBMC were separated from whole blood using Ficoll-Paque Plus gradient centrifugation and were then either cryopreserved at -140C or used fresh. The overlapping peptide pools covered the spike proteins of SARS-CoV-2 and of the common cold coronaviruses HCoV-NL63, HCoV-OC43 and HCoV-229E. The QIAamp micro DNA kit was used to extract genomic DNA from the cultured CD4+ T cells.

Summary of the overall study and its limitations: Marked clonal contraction was observed in both infection-induced and vaccine-induced clones at late post-vaccination timepoints, consistent with waning T cell responses. Limitations of the study were the small number of convalescent patients and the absence of early post-infection timepoints. In healthy vaccine recipients, vaccine-induced clones were almost all SARS-CoV-2 mono-reactive, with only 1 of 255 cross-reactive with common cold coronaviruses.

The CDR3 measures 16 amino acids from cysteine to phenylalanine. Just the 48-base CDR3 DNA is kept, in frame starting at base 1. Trimming leaves V shorter by 0 bases and J shorter by 6 bases, with the junction holding 6 bases beyond the gene matches. CDR1 SGHRS and CDR2 YFSETQ are derived from the germline V gene. Libraries were built with the immunoSEQ multiplex PCR assay. DNA from the cultured and isolated CD4+ T cells underwent TCR beta CDR3 sequencing. Turning to the authors' computational methods: Non-productive TCR sequences were discarded, and reads were trimmed to the CDR3 region, with only CDR3s of 7 or more amino acids retained. The MANAFEST web app was used to identify antigen-specific clonotypes by comparing expansion in peptide wells with expansion in reference cultures. For clones to be considered positive, expansion at FDR<0.05 versus reference and all other wells, an odds ratio above 5, and a frequency above 0.1% in two replicate wells were required. A clonotype was called cross-reactive if it was significantly expanded both in SARS-CoV-2 spike wells and in at least one common cold coronavirus spike condition. CDR3 similarity was assessed by Levenshtein distance using the stringdist R package, and unrooted trees were constructed with ape in R 3.6.1. Imported from immuneACCESS, the table was reduced by TCRdb to in-frame sequences with V and J called. These copies leave out some clones; in studies compared against another copy, an unresolved V gene accounts for under half, and the cause of the remainder is not known. V, J and clone size are taken as reported in that table, and D and trimming were inferred from the DNA itself. The sample table holds about 80,000 clones, of which 60% to 80% were seen once. The ten most abundant clones make up roughly 1.1% of the sample.

In the case of this clone: The antigen it recognizes is unknown. There are no base qualities to consult, and no much larger clone falls within one base.

This TCR was recovered from a human donor who received a COVID-19 vaccine. Rearrangement joined TRBV5-1 to TRBJ2-3, and TRBD1 aligns with 11 junction nucleotides. Source: CD4+ T cells from PBMCs cultured with HCoV-OC43 spike peptides, taken after COVID-19 vaccination. The cell subset or site label, as the study defines it: HCoV-OC43 spike overlapping peptide pool stimulation. The CDR3 here reads CASSLDRTGGADTQYF. The nucleotide sequence is TGCGCCAGCAGCTTGGATCGGACAGGGGGCGCCGATACGCAGTATTTT.